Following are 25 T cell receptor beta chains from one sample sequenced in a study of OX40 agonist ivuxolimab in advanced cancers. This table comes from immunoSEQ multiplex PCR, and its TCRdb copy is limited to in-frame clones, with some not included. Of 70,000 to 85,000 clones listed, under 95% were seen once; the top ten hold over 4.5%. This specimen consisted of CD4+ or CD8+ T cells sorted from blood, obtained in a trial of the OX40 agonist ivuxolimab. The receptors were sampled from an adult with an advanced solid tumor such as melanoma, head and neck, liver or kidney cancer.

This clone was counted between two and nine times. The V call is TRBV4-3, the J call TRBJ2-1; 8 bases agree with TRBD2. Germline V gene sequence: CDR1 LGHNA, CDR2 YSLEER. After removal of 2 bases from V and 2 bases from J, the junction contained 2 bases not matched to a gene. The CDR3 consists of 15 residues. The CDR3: CASSQFSGAYNEQFF. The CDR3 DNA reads TGCGCCAGCAGCCAATTTAGCGGGGCCTACAATGAGCAGTTCTTC.

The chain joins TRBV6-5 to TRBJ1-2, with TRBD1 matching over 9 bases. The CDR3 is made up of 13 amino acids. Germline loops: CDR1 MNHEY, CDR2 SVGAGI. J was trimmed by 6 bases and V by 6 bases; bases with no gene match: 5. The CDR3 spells CASRVQGADGYTF. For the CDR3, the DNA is TGTGCCAGCAGAGTACAGGGGGCTGATGGCTACACCTTC.

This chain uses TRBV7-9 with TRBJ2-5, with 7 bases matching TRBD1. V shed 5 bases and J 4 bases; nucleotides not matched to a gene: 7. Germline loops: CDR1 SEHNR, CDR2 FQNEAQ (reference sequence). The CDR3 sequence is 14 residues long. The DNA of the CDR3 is TGTGCCAGCAGCCCATGGGACAGAGCAGAGACCCAGTACTTC. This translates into CASSPWDRAETQYF.

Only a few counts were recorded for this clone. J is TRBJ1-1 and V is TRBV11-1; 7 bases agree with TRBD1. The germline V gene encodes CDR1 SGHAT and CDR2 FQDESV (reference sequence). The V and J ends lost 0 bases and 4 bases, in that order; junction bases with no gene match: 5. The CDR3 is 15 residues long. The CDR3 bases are TGTGCCAGCAGCTTAGCCAGGGGGGGCGGCACTGAAGCTTTCTTT. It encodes CASSLARGGGTEAFF.

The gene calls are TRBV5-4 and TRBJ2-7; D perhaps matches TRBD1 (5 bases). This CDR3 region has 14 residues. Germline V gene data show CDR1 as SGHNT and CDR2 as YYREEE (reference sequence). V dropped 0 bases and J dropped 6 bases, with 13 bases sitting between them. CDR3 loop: CASSLGDGAFEQYF. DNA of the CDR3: TGTGCCAGCAGCTTGGGAGATGGGGCTTTCGAGCAGTACTTC.

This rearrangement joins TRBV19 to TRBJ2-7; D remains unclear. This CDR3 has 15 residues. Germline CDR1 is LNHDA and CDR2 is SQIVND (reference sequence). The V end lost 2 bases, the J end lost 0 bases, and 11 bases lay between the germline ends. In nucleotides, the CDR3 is TGTGCCAGTAGTATATCCTCCAGGAGCTCCTACGAGCAGTACTTC. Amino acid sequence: CASSISSRSSYEQYF.

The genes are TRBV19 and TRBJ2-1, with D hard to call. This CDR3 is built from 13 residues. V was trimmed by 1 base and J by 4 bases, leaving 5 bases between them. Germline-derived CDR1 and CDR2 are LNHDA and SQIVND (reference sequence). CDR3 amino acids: CASSIVAYNEQFF. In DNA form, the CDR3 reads TGTGCCAGTAGTATAGTCGCTTACAATGAGCAGTTCTTC.

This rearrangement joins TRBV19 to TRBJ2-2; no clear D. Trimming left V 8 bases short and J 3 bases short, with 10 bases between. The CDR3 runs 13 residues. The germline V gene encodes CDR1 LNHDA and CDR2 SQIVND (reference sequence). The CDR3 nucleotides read TGTGCCAGTTTAAATGGCGACACCGGGGAGCTGTTTTTT. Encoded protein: CASLNGDTGELFF.

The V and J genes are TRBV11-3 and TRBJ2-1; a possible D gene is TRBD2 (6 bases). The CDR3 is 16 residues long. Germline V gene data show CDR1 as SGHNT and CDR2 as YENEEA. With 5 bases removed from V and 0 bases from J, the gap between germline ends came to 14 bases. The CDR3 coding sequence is TGTGCCAGCAGCGCGGGACCTCTGGGCTCCTACAATGAGCAGTTCTTC. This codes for CASSAGPLGSYNEQFF.

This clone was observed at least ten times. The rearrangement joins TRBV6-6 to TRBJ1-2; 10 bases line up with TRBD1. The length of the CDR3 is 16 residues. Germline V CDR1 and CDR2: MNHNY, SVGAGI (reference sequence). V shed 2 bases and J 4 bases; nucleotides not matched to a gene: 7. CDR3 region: CASSYTRQGASYGYTF. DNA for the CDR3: TGTGCCAGCAGTTACACCCGACAGGGGGCTTCCTATGGCTACACCTTC.

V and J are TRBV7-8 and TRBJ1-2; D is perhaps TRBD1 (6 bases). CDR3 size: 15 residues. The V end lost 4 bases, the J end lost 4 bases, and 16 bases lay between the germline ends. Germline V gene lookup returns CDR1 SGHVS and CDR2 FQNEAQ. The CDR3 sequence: CASSSIDRRSYGYTF. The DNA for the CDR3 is TGTGCCAGCAGCTCAATCGACAGGAGGAGCTATGGCTACACCTTC.

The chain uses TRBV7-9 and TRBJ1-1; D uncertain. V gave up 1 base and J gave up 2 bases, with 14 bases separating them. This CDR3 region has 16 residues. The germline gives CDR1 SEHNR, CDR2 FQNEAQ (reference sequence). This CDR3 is CASSLEGWVRNTEAFF. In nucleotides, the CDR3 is TGTGCCAGCAGCTTAGAGGGTTGGGTCCGCAACACTGAAGCTTTCTTT.

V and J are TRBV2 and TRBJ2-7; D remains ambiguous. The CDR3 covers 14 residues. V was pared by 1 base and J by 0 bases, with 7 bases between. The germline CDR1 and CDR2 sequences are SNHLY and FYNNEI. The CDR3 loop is CASSEGRISYEQYF. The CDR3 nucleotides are TGTGCCAGCAGTGAAGGGCGGATCTCCTACGAGCAGTACTTC. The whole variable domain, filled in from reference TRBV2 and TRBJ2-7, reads EPEVTQTPSHQVTQMGQEVILRCVPISNHLYFYWYRQILGQKVEFLVSFYNNEISEKSEIFDDQFSVERPDGSNFTLKIRSTKLEDSAMYFCASSEGRISYEQYFGPGTRLTVT.

CDR3 sequence: CASSPGPGLAGGEQFF. The CDR3 DNA reads as TGTGCCAGCAGCCCCGGGCCCGGACTAGCGGGAGGTGAGCAGTTCTTC. This rearrangement joins TRBV7-3 to TRBJ2-1, with 14 bases fitting TRBD2. CDR1 SGHTA and CDR2 FQGTGA come from the germline V gene. The CDR3 sequence is 16 residues long. V dropped 5 bases and J dropped 9; count of bases not matched to a gene: 9.

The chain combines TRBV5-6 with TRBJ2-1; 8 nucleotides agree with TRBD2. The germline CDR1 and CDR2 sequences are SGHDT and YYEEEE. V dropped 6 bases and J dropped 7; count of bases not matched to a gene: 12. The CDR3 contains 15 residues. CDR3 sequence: CASTLRSGRRNEQFF. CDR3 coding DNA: TGTGCCAGCACCCTTAGAAGCGGGAGAAGGAATGAGCAGTTCTTC.

The CDR3 DNA is TGTGCCAGCTCACCAGGGACTAGCGGGATTCCTGGGGGTACGCAGTATTTT. Its protein is CASSPGTSGIPGGTQYF. This chain connects TRBV18 to TRBJ2-3; 13 nucleotides align to TRBD2. The CDR3 totals 17 residues. With V trimmed by 2 bases and J by 8 bases, 10 bases remained unmatched. Germline V CDR1 and CDR2: KGHSH, LQKENI.

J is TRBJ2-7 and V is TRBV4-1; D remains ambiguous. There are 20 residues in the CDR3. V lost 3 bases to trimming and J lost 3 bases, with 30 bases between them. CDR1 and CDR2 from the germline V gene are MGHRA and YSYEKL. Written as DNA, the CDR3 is TGCGCCAGCAGCCAGGATTCGTTGGTTCCCCGGACCATTACCGGCTACGAGCAGTACTTC. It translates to CASSQDSLVPRTITGYEQYF.

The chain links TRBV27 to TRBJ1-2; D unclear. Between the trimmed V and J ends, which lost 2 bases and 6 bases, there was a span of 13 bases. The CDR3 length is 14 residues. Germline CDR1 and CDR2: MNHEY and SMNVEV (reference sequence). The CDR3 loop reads CASSLSRGPDGYTF. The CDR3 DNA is TGTGCCAGCAGTTTAAGCCGGGGTCCAGATGGCTACACCTTC.

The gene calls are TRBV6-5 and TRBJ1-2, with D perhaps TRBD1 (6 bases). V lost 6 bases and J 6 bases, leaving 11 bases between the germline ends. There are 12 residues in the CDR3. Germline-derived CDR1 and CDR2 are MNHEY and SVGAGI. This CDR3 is CASSPGANGYTF. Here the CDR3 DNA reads TGTGCCAGCAGCCCGGGGGCAAATGGCTACACCTTC.

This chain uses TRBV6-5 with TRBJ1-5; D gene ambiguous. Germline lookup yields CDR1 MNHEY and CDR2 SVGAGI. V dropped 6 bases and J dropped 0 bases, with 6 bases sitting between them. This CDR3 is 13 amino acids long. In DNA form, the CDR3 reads TGTGCCAGCAGACACGTTAGCAATCAGCCCCAGCATTTT. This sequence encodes CASRHVSNQPQHF.

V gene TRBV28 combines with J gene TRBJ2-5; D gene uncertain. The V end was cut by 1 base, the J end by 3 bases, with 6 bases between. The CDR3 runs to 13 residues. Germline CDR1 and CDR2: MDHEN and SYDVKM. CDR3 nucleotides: TGTGCCAGCAGTTTATTAACAGAAGAGACCCAGTACTTC. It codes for CASSLLTEETQYF.

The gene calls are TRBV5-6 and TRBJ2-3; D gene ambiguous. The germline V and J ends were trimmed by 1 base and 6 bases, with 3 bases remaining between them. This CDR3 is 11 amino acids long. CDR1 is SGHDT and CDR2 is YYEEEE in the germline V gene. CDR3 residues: CASSLTDTQYF. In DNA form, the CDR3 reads TGTGCCAGCAGCTTGACGGATACGCAGTATTTT. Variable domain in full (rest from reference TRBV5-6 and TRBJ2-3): DAGVTQSPTHLIKTRGQQVTLRCSPKSGHDTVSWYQQALGQGPQFIFQYYEEEERQRGNFPDRFSGHQFPNYSSELNVNALLLGDSALYLCASSLTDTQYFGPGTRLTVL.

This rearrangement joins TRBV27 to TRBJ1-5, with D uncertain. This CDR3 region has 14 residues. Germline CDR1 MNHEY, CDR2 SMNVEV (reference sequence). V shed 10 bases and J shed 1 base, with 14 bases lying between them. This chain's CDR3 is CATGEGGSNQPQHF. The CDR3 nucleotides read TGTGCCACCGGGGAGGGAGGAAGCAATCAGCCCCAGCATTTT.

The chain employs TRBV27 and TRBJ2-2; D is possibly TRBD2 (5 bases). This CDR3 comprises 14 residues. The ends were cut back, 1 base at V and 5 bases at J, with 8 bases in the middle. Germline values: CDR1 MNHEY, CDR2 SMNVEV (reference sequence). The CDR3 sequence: CASSLYWETGELFF. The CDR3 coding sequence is TGTGCCAGCAGTTTATACTGGGAGACCGGGGAGCTGTTTTTT.

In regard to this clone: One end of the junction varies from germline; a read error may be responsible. CDR3 sequence: CASGLPTSNEQYF. The CDR3 bases are TGTGCTAGTGGTTTGCCAACCTCCAACGAGCAGTACTTC. J is TRBJ2-7 and V is TRBV12-5, with D uncertain. This CDR3 has 13 amino acids. CDR1 LGHNT and CDR2 FRNRAP come from the germline V gene.